This TCR beta chain was sequenced for a study of blood T cell repertoires in COVID-19. Study-level information: Samples taken during acute and convalescent COVID-19 were collected in the United States, Italy and Spain. Sources were T cells, B-cell-depleted T cells, or PBMCs; the material itself was cDNA or gDNA.

As processed by the authors: Cell counts per sample came from amplifying reference gene primers. Here immunoSEQ multiplex PCR was the method, and the copy in TCRdb shows in-frame clones only, minus some. The DNA gave D and trimming, while V, J and clone size come from that table. Of more than 150,000 clones listed, about 86% are singletons. Per the germline V gene, CDR1 is SGDLS and CDR2 is YYNGEE. There are 13 residues in the CDR3. V was shortened by 4 bases and J by 0 bases, with 7 bases between the two germline ends. The clonotype comes from a man aged 25 to 45 with active or convalescent COVID-19. Sequencing was performed on peripheral blood. This chain uses TRBV9 with TRBJ1-1; D might be TRBD1 (6 bases). This chain's CDR3 is CASSQGMNTEAFF. The CDR3 DNA reads TGTGCCAGCAGCCAGGGGATGAACACTGAAGCTTTCTTT.